This entry features one TCR beta chain sequence. This clone has only a few counts. Its antigen is still unknown. Per-nucleotide qualities are absent, and no much larger clonotype sits a single base away. From each donor, a single peripheral blood sample of around 120 mL on average was drawn into heparinised tubes. Using a panel that included CD45RO, CCR7, CD25, CD127, CD95 and CD27, naive, central memory, regulatory and stem cell-like memory CD4+ T cells were sorted on a BD FACSAria II. Every sorted population had a purity above 95%. PBMCs were isolated right away by Lymphoprep density gradient centrifugation and were stained directly, without culture. So that batch effects would be minimized, each experiment stained and sorted samples in pairs, pairing one healthy donor with one patient. This sample was taken from a study of beta chain features in type 1 diabetes (dated by TCRdb to between 2017 and 2018). About the investigation overall: Mean age, gender distribution, total cell number and subset yield were not different between patients and healthy donors. The study compared TCRB repertoires of sorted circulating CD4+ T cell subsets between recently diagnosed type 1 diabetes patients and matched healthy donors. A total of 100 million to 110 million sorted cells were examined across all samples, and a strong correlation was observed between cell number per subset and RNA yield. Naive and central memory subsets were obtained from all 30 or so donors, but regulatory and stem cell-like memory subsets were isolated from only 8 patients and roughly 8 healthy donors. Overall study results and their limits: Only small numbers of individuals were included in the HLA sub-analyses, which left unresolved whether HLA type had any influence on TCRB rearrangement. Naive, central memory and regulatory TCRB repertoires appeared to be more alike among patients than among healthy donors. Shorter templates might have been favored by PCR, but patient and control samples were amplified and corrected together, so both groups would have been affected equally by any skew. Sequencing cDNA rather than genomic DNA could over-represent highly expressing activated cells, although activation and CD3 levels did not differ between groups. In all four CD4+ subsets, TCRB CDR3 length was moderately but significantly shorter in type 1 diabetes patients. Patients with type 1 diabetes made fewer insertions and deleted more nucleotides at VDJ recombination sites, implying thymic rearrangement abnormalities.

The entire amount of isolated RNA was reverse transcribed using the High Capacity cDNA Reverse Transcription Kit, so the sequenced TCRB transcripts were expressed ones. Naive, central memory and regulatory T cell samples underwent deep immunoSEQ sequencing, averaging approximately 3.5 million total reads per sample. Sorted cells were lysed in RLT buffer and RNA was extracted with DNase-treated RNeasy Micro or Mini kits, depending on cell number. To prevent cross-contamination, each cell subset was processed individually, whereas patient and healthy donor samples were processed jointly. Using the immunoSEQ multiplex PCR, TCRB sequences were amplified from cDNA into 87-bp fragments spanning the CDR3 region. Sequencing of the amplicons was done on the Illumina HiSeq platform. Under the source paper's analysis protocol: PCR bias was computationally corrected using synthetic template baselines, reads within Hamming distance 2 were collapsed, and singletons that could not be merged were discarded. Reads were aligned to IMGT to assign V, D and J genes, CDR3 length, and insertions or deletions at six rearrangement sites. Clonotype counts were normalized to sorted cell number within each subset before computing true diversity and Gini coefficients with the tcR R package. Repertoire sharing was quantified using the overlap coefficient calculated on TCRB nucleotide sequences. As a proxy for the pre-selection repertoire, out-of-frame TCRB sequences from naive cells were analyzed. As stored in TCRdb, this immuneACCESS dataset retains in-frame rearrangements with V and J assigned. A fraction of the clones does not appear; measured against another copy, unresolved V genes explain less than half of the discrepancy, and the remainder lacks a known reason. V, J and clone size are those of that table, while D and trimming were read from the DNA. The table for this sample lists about 740,000 clones; about an eighth of them were counted only once. The ten biggest clones cover about 0.02% of the sample.

Measured from the cysteine to the phenylalanine, the CDR3 is 15 residues long. Here the CDR3 DNA is all that survives: 45 bases in frame from base 1. Trimmed from V: 4 bases; trimmed from J: 8 bases; junction bases lacking a gene match: 10. Based on the germline V gene, the CDR1 and CDR2 sequences are MGHRA and YSYEKL. The sample taken for sequencing was naive CD4+ T cells from blood. The cell subset or site label on this specimen signifies: true naive CD4+ T cells. The chain was built from TRBV4-1 and TRBJ1-4, with 7 bases aligning to TRBD1. The sequence came from a man aged 18-30 years with type 1 diabetes. The CDR3 region reads CASSLTGTAREKLFF. The DNA is as follows: TGCGCCAGCAGCCTCACTGGGACAGCTAGGGAAAAACTGTTTTTT.